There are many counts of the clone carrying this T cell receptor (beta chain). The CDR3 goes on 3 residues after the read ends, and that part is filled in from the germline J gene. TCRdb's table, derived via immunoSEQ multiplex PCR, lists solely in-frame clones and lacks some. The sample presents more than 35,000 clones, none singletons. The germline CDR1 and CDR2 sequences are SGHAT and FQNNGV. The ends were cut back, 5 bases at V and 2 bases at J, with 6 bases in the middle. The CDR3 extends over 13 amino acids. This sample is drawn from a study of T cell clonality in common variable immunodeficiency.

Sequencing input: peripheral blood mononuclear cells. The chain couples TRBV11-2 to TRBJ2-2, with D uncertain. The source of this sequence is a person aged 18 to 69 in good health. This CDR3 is CASSIINTGELFF. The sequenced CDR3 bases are TGTGCCAGCAGCATCATTAACACCGGGGAG.